The 15 T cell receptor beta chains below all came from one sample that was sequenced in a study of early T cells in non-severe SARS-CoV-2 infection (dated by TCRdb to the early 2020s). The library was produced with 5' RACE. The instrument was a NextSeq 500. TCRdb ran its own pipeline on the public reads, namely fastp trimming at Q25 and MiXCR clone calling, and kept in-frame beta chains. Under each unique CDR3 protein, matching rows form one entry showing the most common genes and DNA. For this sample there are about 20,000 distinct CDR3 sequences; under 4.5% appear just once. The top ten clonotypes cover more than 1.4% of the sample. The sequencing sample was made of whole blood. The receptors derive from an adult who was a healthcare worker with PCR-confirmed SARS-CoV-2 infection or an uninfected control (not recorded which).

The chain uses TRBV3-1 and TRBJ2-3; D may be TRBD2 (7 bases). The CDR3 consists of 19 residues. The germline V gene has CDR1 LGHDT and CDR2 YNNKEL (reference sequence). V was clipped by 0 bases and J by 6 bases, with 25 bases between them. The CDR3 reads CASSQDGPLAGAPFDTQYF. CDR3 DNA sequence: TGTGCCAGCAGCCAAGACGGGCCTTTGGCGGGGGCCCCGTTTGATACGCAGTATTTT.

This clonotype was recorded at least ten times. This chain connects TRBV7-2 to TRBJ2-7; D is perhaps TRBD1 or TRBD2 (5 bases each). CDR3 length equals 15 residues. V lost 1 base to trimming and J lost 5 bases, with 15 bases between them. Per germline, CDR1 SGHTA and CDR2 FQGNSA. The CDR3: CASSLGDGRNDEQYF. CDR3 nucleotides: TGTGCCAGCAGCTTAGGGGACGGGCGGAATGACGAGCAGTACTTC.

By its share, this clonotype is medium-sized. The rearrangement links TRBV28 to TRBJ2-1; 10 bases line up with TRBD2. The CDR3 is 16 residues long. In germline, CDR1 is MDHEN, CDR2 SYDVKM. Trimming cost V 1 base and J 7 bases; bases outside gene matches: 7. DNA for the CDR3: TGTGCCAGCAGTTTATTTAGCGGGGGGTCGAGGAATGAGCAGTTCTTC. The encoded protein is CASSLFSGGSRNEQFF. Supplemented by reference TRBV28 and TRBJ2-1, the full variable domain reads DVKVTQSSRYLVKRTGEKVFLECVQDMDHENMFWYRQDPGLGLRLIYFSYDVKMKEKGDIPEGYSVSREKKERFSLILESASTNQTSMYLCASSLFSGGSRNEQFFGPGTRLTVL.

This clonotype occurred a few times. The chain couples TRBV29-1 to TRBJ1-2; D might be TRBD1 (5 bases). The germline V gene encodes CDR1 SQVTM and CDR2 ANQGSEA. The germline V and J ends were trimmed by 8 bases and 6 bases, with 13 bases remaining between them. The CDR3 totals 11 residues. The CDR3 protein is CSTLGGNGYTF. The CDR3 DNA reads as TGCAGCACCCTGGGGGGGAATGGCTACACCTTC.

This clonotype was seen many times. V gene TRBV6-5 combines with J gene TRBJ1-2; the match to TRBD1 covers 7 bases. CDR1 is MNHEY, CDR2 SVGAGI, per germline. After removal of 6 bases from V and 4 bases from J, the junction contained 8 bases not matched to a gene. The CDR3 spans 14 residues. In nucleotides, the CDR3 is TGTGCCAGCAGCCGACAGGGATCTAGCTATGGCTACACCTTC. Amino acids: CASSRQGSSYGYTF.

This clonotype occurred many times. The CDR3 loop reads CASSPDGELFF. In DNA, the CDR3 is TGTGCCAGCAGCCCCGACGGGGAGCTGTTTTTT. The chain combines TRBV12-3 or TRBV12-4 with TRBJ2-2; D gene unclear. The CDR3 has 11 residues. V was shortened by 6 bases and J by 7 bases, with 6 bases between the two germline ends.

By sample fraction, this clonotype is medium-sized. V gene TRBV20-1 combines with J gene TRBJ1-1; D is ambiguous. Germline CDR1 DFQATT, CDR2 SNEGSKA (reference sequence). Trimming shortened V by 0 bases and J by 0 bases, and 20 bases separated the two germline ends. The CDR3 covers 18 residues. This chain's CDR3 is CSARDLGVHRLMNTEAFF. CDR3 nucleotides: TGCAGTGCTAGAGATCTCGGCGTACACCGACTCATGAACACTGAAGCTTTCTTT.

This clonotype appeared many times. This chain connects TRBV7-9 to TRBJ1-2; perhaps TRBD1 as D (5 bases). This CDR3 comprises 14 residues. V lost 8 bases and J 8 bases, leaving 21 bases between the germline ends. Germline V CDR1 and CDR2: SEHNR, FQNEAQ (reference sequence). CDR3 sequence (DNA): TGTGCCAGCGGGTACGACAGCCTAGTAGGGGGCTACACCTTC. Translation: CASGYDSLVGGYTF.

In its sample, this clonotype was seen many times. The gene calls are TRBV9 and TRBJ1-1, with TRBD1 as a possible D gene (6 bases). The CDR3 has 15 residues. Between the trimmed V and J ends, which lost 0 bases and 6 bases, there was a span of 15 bases. Germline V gives CDR1 SGDLS, CDR2 YYNGEE. CDR3 sequence reads: CASSVEGRRGAEAFF. The CDR3 nucleotides are TGTGCCAGCAGCGTAGAGGGCAGGAGGGGGGCTGAAGCTTTCTTT.

This clonotype has at least ten counts. V is TRBV7-3 and J is TRBJ2-2; D gene uncertain. CDR1 is SGHTA and CDR2 is FQGTGA in the germline V gene. This CDR3 contains 13 residues. Trimming removed 2 bases at V and 6 bases at J, with 7 bases between. The CDR3, as DNA: TGTGCCAGCAGCTTAGGAGTGTCCGGGGAGCTGTTTTTT. Encoded protein: CASSLGVSGELFF.

At least ten counts were recorded for this clonotype. The V gene is TRBV29-1, the J gene TRBJ1-2, with D possibly TRBD1 on 5 matching bases. The germline V gene encodes CDR1 SQVTM and CDR2 ANQGSEA. CDR3 size: 13 residues. The V and J ends lost 6 bases and 2 bases respectively, with 13 bases between them. The chain's CDR3 is CSVGAGGNYGYTF. CDR3 nucleotide sequence: TGCAGCGTCGGGGCCGGGGGAAACTATGGCTACACCTTC.

This clonotype was counted many times. V gene TRBV7-3 combines with J gene TRBJ1-1; D uncertain. The CDR3 is made up of 15 amino acids. Germline CDR1 and CDR2: SGHTA and FQGTGA. Trimming removed 4 bases at V and 1 base at J, with 13 bases between. In DNA form, the CDR3 reads TGTGCCAGCAGCTCCTCCCCGGCCCCGAACACTGAAGCTTTCTTT. Encoded protein: CASSSSPAPNTEAFF. Based on the CDR3 plus reference TRBV7-3 and TRBJ1-1, the full variable domain is GAGVSQTPSNKVTEKGKYVELRCDPISGHTALYWYRQSLGQGPEFLIYFQGTGAADDSGLPNDRFFAVRPEGSVSTLKIQRTERGDSAVYLCASSSSPAPNTEAFFGQGTRLTVV.

This clonotype was recorded many times. The J gene is TRBJ2-7, the V gene TRBV10-3; D is perhaps TRBD1 (6 bases). V was trimmed by 7 bases and J by 3 bases, leaving 13 bases between them. This CDR3 region has 13 residues. CDR1 and CDR2 (germline): ENHRY, SYGVKD. CDR3 nucleotides: TGTGCCATCAAGCCGACAGGAAACTACGAGCAGTACTTC. Its translation is CAIKPTGNYEQYF.

This chain uses TRBV29-1 with TRBJ1-4; tentative D call: TRBD1 (5 bases). The CDR3 consists of 14 residues. Germline V lookup: CDR1 SQVTM, CDR2 ANQGSEA. V was shortened by 5 bases and J by 2 bases, with 12 bases between the two germline ends. CDR3 nucleotides: TGCAGCGTTCGGACTGGGGGGACTAATGAAAAACTGTTTTTT. Translating it yields CSVRTGGTNEKLFF.

By share, this clonotype ranks as medium-sized. One end of the junction fails to match germline, which may point to a read error. The chain joins TRBV7-7 to TRBJ2-7, with D possibly being TRBD1 (6 bases). Germline CDR1 SSHAT, CDR2 FNYEAQ (reference sequence). This CDR3 comprises 15 residues. The CDR3: CASSLGVGAHYEQYF. CDR3 nucleotides: TGTGCTAGCAGCTTAGGGGTGGGGGCCCACTACGAGCAGTACTTC.